The 9 T cell receptor beta chains below come from one sample, sequenced in a study of cytomegalovirus exposure and HLA in healthy donors. Amplification used 60 Vbeta primers and 13 Jbeta primers. Data came from immunoSEQ multiplex PCR; TCRdb stores just in-frame clones and leaves some out. Of some 150,000 clones listed, about 75% were seen once; the top ten hold 1.5% to 2%. The sample was PBMCs. The receptors originated from a woman aged 25 to 39 in good health and CMV-seronegative.

The V call is TRBV6-5, the J call TRBJ1-2, with TRBD1 matching over 9 bases. This CDR3 contains 15 residues. Germline V gives CDR1 MNHEY, CDR2 SVGAGI. V shed 0 bases and J 6 bases; nucleotides not matched to a gene: 5. This CDR3 is CASSYSRDRANGYTF. CDR3 bases: TGTGCCAGCAGTTACTCTCGGGACAGGGCGAATGGCTACACCTTC.

The chain uses TRBV19 and TRBJ1-5; no clear D. The CDR3 consists of 14 residues. The V end was cut by 2 bases, the J end by 3 bases, with 8 bases between. Germline CDR1 is LNHDA and CDR2 is SQIVND (reference sequence). In nucleotides, the CDR3 is TGTGCCAGTAGTATATCGAGGAACAATCAGCCCCAGCATTTT. Amino acid sequence: CASSISRNNQPQHF.

This chain links TRBV6-5 with TRBJ1-3; the D gene is possibly TRBD1 (6 bases). The CDR3 spans 14 residues. The germline CDR1 and CDR2 sequences are MNHEY and SVGAGI. With 0 bases removed from V and 6 bases from J, the gap between germline ends came to 9 bases. In nucleotides, the CDR3 is TGTGCCAGCAGTTACTCGTCAGGGGAAAACACCATATATTTT. Residues: CASSYSSGENTIYF.

The V gene is TRBV28, the J gene TRBJ2-5; 7 positions agree with TRBD1. This CDR3 is built from 14 residues. V was clipped by 6 bases and J by 4 bases; unmatched bases: 8. Germline V lookup: CDR1 MDHEN, CDR2 SYDVKM. CDR3 DNA: TGTGCCAGCAGCCCCGCAGGGGGACGAGAGACCCAGTACTTC. Residues: CASSPAGGRETQYF. The whole variable domain, remainder taken from reference TRBV28 and TRBJ2-5, is DVKVTQSSRYLVKRTGEKVFLECVQDMDHENMFWYRQDPGLGLRLIYFSYDVKMKEKGDIPEGYSVSREKKERFSLILESASTNQTSMYLCASSPAGGRETQYFGPGTRLLVL.

This clone was counted only a few times. V gene TRBV19 combines with J gene TRBJ2-4; tentatively, D is TRBD1 (6 bases). CDR3 length equals 14 residues. The germline CDR1 and CDR2 sequences are LNHDA and SQIVND (reference sequence). Trimming shortened V by 7 bases and J by 2 bases, and 12 bases separated the two germline ends. The CDR3 is CASTNTGTKNIQYF. CDR3 nucleotide sequence: TGTGCCAGTACGAATACAGGGACCAAAAACATTCAGTACTTC.

This clone was detected once. The J gene is TRBJ1-6, the V gene TRBV2; D gene unclear. Trimming removed 3 bases at V and 7 bases at J, with 16 bases between. In germline, CDR1 is SNHLY, CDR2 FYNNEI. The CDR3 has 16 amino acids. The CDR3 DNA reads as TGTGCCAGCAGTGAGTCTAGCTTCTCTGGCAATTCACCCCTCCACTTT. Translated: CASSESSFSGNSPLHF.

The chain couples TRBV7-2 to TRBJ2-3, with D maybe TRBD2 (5 bases). Between the trimmed V and J ends, which lost 1 base and 0 bases, there was a span of 14 bases. Germline values: CDR1 SGHTA, CDR2 FQGNSA. The CDR3 sequence is 17 residues long. CDR3 sequence: CASSLDRASLSTDTQYF. CDR3 nucleotides: TGTGCCAGCAGCTTAGATCGGGCTAGCCTTAGCACAGATACGCAGTATTTT.

V usage is TRBV5-5 and J usage is TRBJ2-1; 8 nucleotides match TRBD2. The CDR3 is made up of 14 amino acids. The V gene's germline CDR1 is SGHKS and CDR2 YYEKEE (reference sequence). V lost 1 base, J lost 4 bases, and 1 base stayed unmatched. The CDR3 here is CASSLSSGYNEQFF. The CDR3, as DNA: TGTGCCAGCAGCTTGTCTAGCGGGTACAATGAGCAGTTCTTC.

The J gene is TRBJ2-7, the V gene TRBV6-5, with D possibly being TRBD2 (5 bases). Per the germline V gene, CDR1 is MNHEY and CDR2 is SVGAGI. The V end was cut by 5 bases, the J end by 0 bases, with 8 bases between. This CDR3 has 13 amino acids. The DNA of the CDR3 is TGTGCCAGCAGTACGGGGAGCTCCTACGAGCAGTACTTC. Its translation: CASSTGSSYEQYF.